This T cell receptor beta chain is from a study of blood T cell repertoires in COVID-19. Some clones are missing from TCRdb's copy, which holds only in-frame ones; the method was immunoSEQ multiplex PCR. Of under 250,000 clones in the sample, more than 85% were seen once. The V gene's germline CDR1 is WSHSY and CDR2 SAAADI. Germline trimming cut 3 bases from V and 9 bases from J; bases unmatched to any gene: 15. This CDR3 contains 16 residues. Sequenced sample: peripheral blood. The sequence came from a woman between 65 and 79 years old with active or convalescent COVID-19. The chain is built from TRBV10-2 and TRBJ2-5, with 8 bases identical to TRBD2. The DNA for the CDR3 is TGCGCCAGCAGTGACGTCAGCGGGGGTCCGGGACGGGCCCAGTACTTC. Translated: CASSDVSGGPGRAQYF.